This T cell receptor beta chain was recorded in a study of T cell clusters in autoimmune cytopenias. Overall study results and limits: The T cell clusters were defined only in silico, without experimental functional validation. Exclusive TRB clusters were about 2.8-fold more numerous in healthy donors than in active autoimmune hepatitis.

TRB rearrangements were amplified by touch-down multiplex PCR with mixed TRB-A/B primers. TCRdb reprocessed the multiplex PCR reads; each CDR3 protein has one entry and no DNA is given. The sample spans thousands of distinct CDR3 sequences; the ten largest clones claim 20%. This clonotype ranks as medium-sized (0.01 to 0.1%) in terms of frequency. Its antigen is undetermined. This CDR3 contains 14 residues. CDR1 is KGHSH and CDR2 is LQKENI in the germline V gene. Each sample's input was about 250 ng genomic DNA, 30,000 to 45,000 genome equivalents. The same sample was also studied in work on T cell repertoires in aging, cancer and after chemotherapy. Per that study: Age-matched healthy donors had significantly more diverse, less clonal blood TCR repertoires than untreated cancer patients. In each cancer cohort, median generation probability increased across chemotherapy, suggesting thymic output rebounded.

The sample was peripheral blood. V is TRBV18 and J is TRBJ1-2. The origin of this receptor is a human donor in good health. CDR3 protein: CASSPPGGPYGYTF.